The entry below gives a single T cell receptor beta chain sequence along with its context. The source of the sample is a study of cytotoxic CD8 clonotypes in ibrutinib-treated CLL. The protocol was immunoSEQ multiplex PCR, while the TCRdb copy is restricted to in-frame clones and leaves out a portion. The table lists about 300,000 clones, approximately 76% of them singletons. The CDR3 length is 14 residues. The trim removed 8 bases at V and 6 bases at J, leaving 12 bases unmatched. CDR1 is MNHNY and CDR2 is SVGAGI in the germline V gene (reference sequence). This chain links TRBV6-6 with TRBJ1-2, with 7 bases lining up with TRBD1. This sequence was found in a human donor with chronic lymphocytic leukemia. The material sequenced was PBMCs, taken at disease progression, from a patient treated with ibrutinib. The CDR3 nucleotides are TGTGCCAGCTTCCGGGAGGGGGCTGGTGATGGCTACACCTTC. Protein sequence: CASFREGAGDGYTF.